Listed here are 29 T cell receptor beta chains from one sample, sequenced in a study of blood T cell repertoires in COVID-19. Assay: immunoSEQ multiplex PCR; the TCRdb copy retains only in-frame clones and omits some. The sample lists approximately 260,000 clones, more than 65% occurring once. Sequenced: PBMCs or T cells enriched from blood (not recorded which). These receptors were taken from a man in his fifties or sixties who had recovered from COVID-19.

The genes are TRBV18 and TRBJ1-3, with TRBD1 identical over 8 bases. Germline CDR1 reads KGHSH; CDR2 reads LQKENI. Losses at the gene ends were 6 bases for V and 3 bases for J; bases not matched to a gene: 10. The CDR3 has 16 amino acids. The CDR3 reads CASSSRQGQVGNTIYF. The CDR3, as DNA: TGTGCCAGCTCTTCAAGACAGGGGCAGGTTGGAAACACCATATATTTT.

The chain is built from TRBV19 and TRBJ1-6, with TRBD1 as a possible D gene (6 bases). This CDR3 comprises 17 residues. V was trimmed by 3 bases and J by 7 bases, leaving 19 bases between them. Germline CDR1 and CDR2: LNHDA and SQIVND (reference sequence). The CDR3 bases are TGTGCCAGTAGTATTTTCACATTGGGCAGGGGCAATTCACCCCTCCACTTT. The encoded protein is CASSIFTLGRGNSPLHF.

The chain has TRBV3-1 (or the pseudogene TRBV3-2) and TRBJ2-1, with D uncertain. In germline, CDR1 is LGHDT, CDR2 YNNKEL (reference sequence). This CDR3 region has 15 residues. The ends were cut back, 2 bases at V and 7 bases at J, with 15 bases in the middle. CDR3 amino acids: CASSQRSPFDNEQFF. Here the CDR3 DNA reads TGTGCCAGCAGCCAACGTAGCCCTTTTGATAATGAGCAGTTCTTC.

The gene calls are TRBV30 and TRBJ2-1; 7 bases line up with TRBD1. V shed 5 bases and J 5 bases; nucleotides not matched to a gene: 12. CDR1 GTSNPN and CDR2 SVGIG come from the germline V gene (reference sequence). This CDR3 is 15 amino acids long. CDR3 DNA sequence: TGTGCCTGGGATTTAAGGGGGCGCGCCCACAATGAGCAGTTCTTC. Translated, it gives CAWDLRGRAHNEQFF.

V gene TRBV19 combines with J gene TRBJ2-1, with 8 positions matching TRBD2. From germline, CDR1 is LNHDA and CDR2 SQIVND (reference sequence). This CDR3 region has 13 residues. CDR3: CASGGGFYNEQFF. The DNA for the CDR3 is TGTGCAAGCGGGGGAGGTTTCTACAATGAGCAGTTCTTC.

This sequence joins TRBV19 and TRBJ2-2, with D perhaps matching TRBD2 (5 bases). Germline V gene lookup returns CDR1 LNHDA and CDR2 SQIVND (reference sequence). There are 12 residues in the CDR3. V was trimmed by 11 bases and J by 7 bases, leaving 14 bases between them. CDR3 protein: CAGLDRDGELFF. Written as DNA, the CDR3 is TGTGCCGGGTTGGACCGGGACGGGGAGCTGTTTTTT.

This clone appeared a few times. The J gene is TRBJ1-5, the V gene TRBV19, with a possible D match to TRBD1 (5 bases). CDR3 length equals 12 residues. V shed 8 bases and J shed 1 base, with 6 bases lying between them. Germline V gives CDR1 LNHDA, CDR2 SQIVND (reference sequence). The CDR3 protein is CASRGSNQPQHF. The CDR3 DNA follows: TGTGCCAGTCGGGGGAGCAATCAGCCCCAGCATTTT.

The chain couples TRBV6-5 to TRBJ1-1; D possibly corresponds to TRBD1 (5 bases). Trimming removed 6 bases from V and 0 bases from J, with 11 bases in between. CDR1 is MNHEY, CDR2 SVGAGI, per germline. The CDR3 covers 14 residues. In nucleotides, the CDR3 is TGTGCCAGCAGGGGGCGCCTAATGAACACTGAAGCTTTCTTT. Translated: CASRGRLMNTEAFF.

The V and J genes are TRBV19 and TRBJ1-3, with no clear D. The CDR3 is 16 residues long. V gave up 7 bases and J gave up 2 bases, with 18 bases separating them. Germline CDR1 and CDR2: LNHDA and SQIVND (reference sequence). CDR3 sequence: CASTLRVLRAGNTIYF. CDR3 bases: TGTGCCAGTACCCTGAGGGTCCTAAGAGCTGGAAACACCATATATTTT.

The chain links TRBV11-2 to TRBJ2-1; D is possibly TRBD1 (7 bases). CDR1 SGHAT and CDR2 FQNNGV come from the germline V gene. The length of the CDR3 is 14 residues. The V end lost 2 bases, the J end lost 4 bases, and 9 bases lay between the germline ends. The CDR3: CASSLSGGYNEQFF. DNA of the CDR3: TGTGCCAGCAGCTTATCAGGGGGGTACAATGAGCAGTTCTTC.

This clone was detected only a few times. The chain is built from TRBV10-3 and TRBJ1-4, with 7 bases fitting TRBD1. V was pared by 3 bases and J by 8 bases, with 6 bases of the junction left unmatched. Germline V gives CDR1 ENHRY, CDR2 SYGVKD. The length of the CDR3 is 14 residues. In DNA form, the CDR3 reads TGTGCCATCAGTGAAGCAGAAGGGGGCGAAAAACTGTTTTTT. It specifies CAISEAEGGEKLFF.

This chain connects TRBV5-1 to TRBJ2-7, with TRBD1 identical over 7 bases. The V and J ends lost 0 bases and 3 bases, in that order; junction bases with no gene match: 6. The CDR3 is 15 residues long. Germline CDR1 SGHRS, CDR2 YFSETQ. The CDR3 is CASSLVRTGVYEQYF. As DNA, the CDR3 is TGCGCCAGCAGCTTGGTCCGGACAGGAGTCTACGAGCAGTACTTC.

V gene TRBV7-2 combines with J gene TRBJ1-2; D not resolved. This CDR3 has 15 amino acids. V was clipped by 1 base and J by 2 bases, with 11 bases between them. Germline lookup yields CDR1 SGHTA and CDR2 FQGNSA. CDR3 loop: CASSLGWRENYGYTF. CDR3 DNA: TGTGCCAGCAGCTTAGGCTGGAGGGAAAACTATGGCTACACCTTC. The full variable domain, in which reference TRBV7-2 and TRBJ1-2 provide the parts outside the CDR3, is GAGVSQSPSNKVTEKGKDVELRCDPISGHTALYWYRQSLGQGLEFLIYFQGNSAPDKSGLPSDRFSAERTGGSVSTLTIQRTQQEDSAVYLCASSLGWRENYGYTFGSGTRLTVV.

This clone was seen a few times. The chain combines TRBV7-3 with TRBJ1-1, with D uncertain. Germline CDR1 SGHTA, CDR2 FQGTGA. The CDR3 totals 14 residues. V lost 0 bases and J 1 base, leaving 6 bases between the germline ends. The DNA for the CDR3 is TGTGCCAGCAGCTTAACACCACAGAACACTGAAGCTTTCTTT. This translates into CASSLTPQNTEAFF.

V is TRBV11-3 and J is TRBJ2-1; D possibly corresponds to TRBD2 (5 bases). The CDR3 length is 14 residues. V lost 5 bases, J lost 0 bases, and 8 bases lay in between. Germline loops: CDR1 SGHNT, CDR2 YENEEA. CDR3 region: CASSARDSYNEQFF. The CDR3 DNA is TGTGCCAGCAGCGCCCGGGACTCCTACAATGAGCAGTTCTTC.

The chain couples TRBV19 to TRBJ2-7; D remains unclear. Germline V gene lookup returns CDR1 LNHDA and CDR2 SQIVND (reference sequence). The CDR3 has 14 amino acids. V was cut by 2 bases and J by 3 bases, with 11 bases left in between. CDR3 nucleotides: TGTGCCAGTAGTATAACGGCTCAGGACTACGAGCAGTACTTC. Translated, it gives CASSITAQDYEQYF.

Notes on this clone: At one of its ends the junction is not consistent with the germline gene, which may arise from a read error. V and J are TRBV7-7 and TRBJ2-1; 11 positions agree with TRBD2. Germline-derived CDR1 and CDR2 are SSHAT and FNYEAQ (reference sequence). This CDR3 has 15 residues. The CDR3 loop is CASSLGTSGSNEQFF. The DNA of the CDR3 is TGTGCTAGCAGCTTGGGCACTAGCGGGAGTAATGAGCAGTTCTTC.

This chain connects TRBV23-1 to TRBJ1-2; 9 bases map to TRBD1. TRBV23-1 has ORF status, its function being uncertain. This CDR3 spans 12 amino acids. V shed 6 bases and J 6 bases; nucleotides not matched to a gene: 2. The CDR3 bases are TGCGCCAGCAGACAGGGGGCTCATGGCTACACCTTC. It specifies CASRQGAHGYTF.

This clone was observed a few times. This rearrangement joins TRBV9 to TRBJ1-1; no clear D gene. V was clipped by 0 bases and J by 6 bases, with 9 bases between them. The V gene's germline CDR1 is SGDLS and CDR2 YYNGEE. The CDR3 has 13 amino acids. This chain's CDR3 is CASSVVQSPEAFF. The DNA for the CDR3 is TGTGCCAGCAGCGTAGTCCAGTCCCCTGAAGCTTTCTTT.

Only one count was recorded for this clone. The CDR3 loop reads CASTLNTEAFF. The CDR3 DNA is TGCGCCAGTACTTTGAACACTGAAGCTTTCTTT. The chain carries TRBV10-2 and TRBJ1-1; D gene unclear. The germline V gene encodes CDR1 WSHSY and CDR2 SAAADI. This CDR3 is 11 amino acids long. V lost 9 bases and J 0 bases, leaving 5 bases between the germline ends.

CDR3 residues: CASSLVASTGWGEKLFF. The CDR3 DNA follows: TGCGCCAGCAGCTTGGTAGCCTCGACAGGCTGGGGTGAAAAACTGTTTTTT. V and J are TRBV5-1 and TRBJ1-4, with D possibly being TRBD1 (6 bases). CDR1 and CDR2 (germline): SGHRS, YFSETQ. The CDR3 contains 17 residues. The V and J ends lost 0 bases and 7 bases respectively, with 19 bases between them.

The chain links TRBV7-8 to TRBJ2-1, with D possibly matching TRBD2 (7 bases). The germline CDR1 and CDR2 sequences are SGHVS and FQNEAQ. The V gene lost 6 bases and the J gene lost 9 bases, with 21 bases spanning the gap. This CDR3 region has 15 residues. CDR3 sequence: CASSRRGRGGVEQFF. In DNA form, the CDR3 reads TGTGCCAGCAGTCGCCGGGGGCGGGGAGGGGTTGAGCAGTTCTTC.

The chain has TRBV18 and TRBJ2-3, with a weak D call TRBD1 (5 bases). The V end lost 1 base, the J end lost 4 bases, and 15 bases lay between the germline ends. In germline, CDR1 is KGHSH, CDR2 LQKENI. The CDR3 is 16 amino acids. CDR3 protein: CASSPLHGAKADTQYF. The CDR3 DNA sequence: TGTGCCAGCTCACCACTTCATGGGGCAAAGGCAGATACGCAGTATTTT.

This clone was seen a few times. The chain combines TRBV28 with TRBJ1-5; 7 bases line up with TRBD1. V was pared by 6 bases and J by 1 base, with 3 bases of the junction left unmatched. The length of the CDR3 is 14 residues. The germline V gene encodes CDR1 MDHEN and CDR2 SYDVKM. CDR3 amino acids: CASSPTGSNQPQHF. The CDR3, as DNA: TGTGCCAGCAGCCCGACAGGGAGCAATCAGCCCCAGCATTTT. Variable domain in full (rest from reference TRBV28 and TRBJ1-5): DVKVTQSSRYLVKRTGEKVFLECVQDMDHENMFWYRQDPGLGLRLIYFSYDVKMKEKGDIPEGYSVSREKKERFSLILESASTNQTSMYLCASSPTGSNQPQHFGDGTRLSIL.

This sequence joins TRBV28 and TRBJ2-1, with 9 bases identical to TRBD2. In germline, CDR1 is MDHEN, CDR2 SYDVKM. The CDR3 is 14 amino acids. The junction had 6 bases not matched to a gene; V was cut back by 3 bases and J by 9 bases. The CDR3 here is CASSLAGGPGEQFF. For the CDR3, the DNA is TGTGCCAGCAGTTTGGCGGGAGGGCCAGGTGAGCAGTTCTTC.

V gene TRBV2 combines with J gene TRBJ2-5; TRBD2 is a possible D gene (7 bases). Trimming stripped 6 bases from V and 4 bases from J, with 18 bases between. The CDR3 runs to 15 residues. Germline CDR1 is SNHLY and CDR2 is FYNNEI. CDR3 sequence reads: CASSGRGGRGETQYF. CDR3 nucleotides: TGTGCCAGCAGCGGAAGGGGGGGACGGGGAGAGACCCAGTACTTC.

The J gene is TRBJ1-1, the V gene TRBV9; TRBD1 matches 8 bases. The CDR3 contains 17 residues. Trimming took 0 bases from V and 6 from J; bases not matched to a gene: 13. The germline CDR1 and CDR2 sequences are SGDLS and YYNGEE. As DNA, the CDR3 is TGTGCCAGCAGCGTAGAGTGGACAGGGCCCTCGGGGGCTGAAGCTTTCTTT. Residues: CASSVEWTGPSGAEAFF.

The rearrangement joins TRBV27 to TRBJ2-2; D is possibly TRBD1 (6 bases). CDR1 and CDR2 from the germline V gene are MNHEY and SMNVEV (reference sequence). CDR3 size: 16 residues. The germline V and J ends were trimmed by 7 bases and 1 base, with 16 bases remaining between them. The CDR3 DNA is TGTGCCAGCACCCCAGGGGCAGCTCTGAACACCGGGGAGCTGTTTTTT. Translating it yields CASTPGAALNTGELFF.

The J gene is TRBJ1-2, the V gene TRBV9, with 8 bases matching TRBD1. The ends lost 3 bases at V and 4 bases at J; junction bases unmatched: 17. The CDR3 spans 18 residues. Germline V gene lookup returns CDR1 SGDLS and CDR2 YYNGEE. The CDR3 sequence: CASSGLRQGARISYGYTF. In nucleotides, the CDR3 is TGTGCCAGCAGCGGGCTAAGGCAGGGGGCGAGGATTAGCTATGGCTACACCTTC.